These 28 T cell receptor beta chains share one sample of origin, sequenced in a study of cytomegalovirus exposure and HLA in healthy donors. Profiling relied on immunoSEQ multiplex PCR, and the TCRdb table lists in-frame clones only, not all of them. This sample has over 250,000 clones, with approximately 83% found just once. Material: PBMCs. The receptors come from a woman between 18 and 29 years old in good health and CMV-seronegative.

Concerning this clone itself: Other DNA sequences in the same sample also yield this CDR3. CDR3 sequence reads: CASSVGLAGYNEQFF. The CDR3 bases are TGTGCCAGCAGCGTCGGACTAGCGGGATACAATGAGCAGTTCTTC. This chain joins TRBV9 and TRBJ2-1, with TRBD2 matching 12 bases. Looked up from germline, CDR1 is SGDLS and CDR2 is YYNGEE. V was pared by 2 bases and J by 4 bases, with 1 base of the junction left unmatched. The CDR3 is 15 amino acids.

This rearrangement joins TRBV30 to TRBJ2-5, with D perhaps TRBD2 (6 bases). The V end was cut by 2 bases, the J end by 0 bases, with 13 bases between. CDR3 length: 15 residues. CDR1 GTSNPN and CDR2 SVGIG come from the germline V gene (reference sequence). The CDR3 loop is CAWSRSLADQETQYF. CDR3 DNA sequence: TGTGCCTGGAGTCGGTCACTAGCTGACCAAGAGACCCAGTACTTC. Based on the CDR3 plus reference TRBV30 and TRBJ2-5, the full variable domain is SQTIHQWPATLVQPVGSPLSLECTVEGTSNPNLYWYRQAAGRGLQLLFYSVGIGQISSEVPQNLSASRPQDRQFILSSKKLLLSDSGFYLCAWSRSLADQETQYFGPGTRLLVL.

The V and J genes are TRBV5-3 and TRBJ1-4; TRBD1 agrees at 10 bases. TRBV5-3 is an open reading frame, and its role is uncertain. This CDR3 has 16 residues. The junction had 12 bases not matched to a gene; V was cut back by 5 bases and J by 8 bases. The CDR3 DNA reads as TGTGCCAGAAGACGGGACAGGGGAAATAAGTGCGAAAAACTGTTTTTT. It translates to CARRRDRGNKCEKLFF.

The chain has TRBV27 and TRBJ2-3, with 7 bases matching TRBD1. CDR1 and CDR2 from the germline V gene are MNHEY and SMNVEV (reference sequence). J was trimmed by 4 bases and V by 4 bases; bases with no gene match: 5. This CDR3 is built from 14 residues. DNA for the CDR3: TGTGCCAGCAGTTACGACAGGGCCGCAGATACGCAGTATTTT. Protein product: CASSYDRAADTQYF.

The chain joins TRBV6-1 to TRBJ1-5; D ambiguous. CDR3 length equals 12 residues. Germline CDR1 is MNHNS and CDR2 is SASEGT. The V and J ends lost 5 bases and 1 base respectively, with 3 bases between them. CDR3 sequence: CASSQSNQPQHF. The DNA for the CDR3 is TGTGCCAGCAGTCAAAGCAATCAGCCCCAGCATTTT.

The chain combines TRBV6-5 with TRBJ2-7, with D tentatively TRBD2 (6 bases). The V and J ends lost 2 bases and 5 bases respectively, with 13 bases between them. This CDR3 is built from 14 residues. Germline V gene sequence: CDR1 MNHEY, CDR2 SVGAGI. This chain's CDR3 is CASSYARGFHEQYF. The CDR3 nucleotides are TGTGCCAGCAGTTACGCGCGGGGTTTCCACGAGCAGTACTTC.

V gene TRBV7-9 combines with J gene TRBJ2-7, with D hard to call. V was trimmed by 5 bases and J by 2 bases, leaving 16 bases between them. The CDR3 extends over 15 amino acids. The germline V gene encodes CDR1 SEHNR and CDR2 FQNEAQ (reference sequence). CDR3 bases: TGTGCCAGCAGCCGAAACCCGGTTAATCCCTACGAGCAGTACTTC. Amino acids: CASSRNPVNPYEQYF.

The genes are TRBV28 and TRBJ1-5; D remains unclear. The germline gives CDR1 MDHEN, CDR2 SYDVKM. The germline V and J ends were trimmed by 2 bases and 1 base, with 9 bases remaining between them. The CDR3 spans 15 residues. CDR3 region: CASSLIKESNQPQHF. Here the CDR3 DNA reads TGTGCCAGCAGTTTAATCAAGGAGAGCAATCAGCCCCAGCATTTT.

This clone has just one count. J is TRBJ2-1 and V is TRBV10-1; the match to TRBD1 covers 8 bases. The CDR3 totals 16 residues. Germline CDR1 WNHNN, CDR2 SYGVQD (reference sequence). Trimming took 2 bases from V and 7 from J; bases not matched to a gene: 10. In DNA, the CDR3 is TGCGCCAGCAGTGAGATCGTGCGACAGGGGCGGAATGAGCAGTTCTTC. It translates to CASSEIVRQGRNEQFF.

As regards this clone: Because it lacks the conserved phenylalanine or tryptophan at the end, this CDR3 is likely a read error. The V gene is TRBV19, the J gene TRBJ1-1, with TRBD1 as a possible D gene (6 bases). This CDR3 has 13 amino acids. V dropped 4 bases and J dropped 7 bases, with 13 bases sitting between them. Germline V gene lookup returns CDR1 LNHDA and CDR2 SQIVND (reference sequence). The CDR3 region is CASSNREKSEAFL. The CDR3 bases are TGTGCCAGTAGTAACAGGGAAAAAAGTGAAGCTTTCCTT.

The chain has TRBV9 and TRBJ2-7, with TRBD2 identical over 7 bases. V lost 4 bases to trimming and J lost 2 bases; unmatched junction nucleotides: 6. The CDR3 consists of 14 residues. CDR1 and CDR2 (germline): SGDLS, YYNGEE. CDR3 sequence: CASSLGLVAYEQYF. CDR3 sequence (DNA): TGTGCCAGCAGCTTAGGACTAGTTGCCTACGAGCAGTACTTC. Together with reference TRBV9 and TRBJ2-7, the CDR3 gives the full variable domain: DSGVTQTPKHLITATGQRVTLRCSPRSGDLSVYWYQQSLDQGLQFLIQYYNGEERAKGNILERFSAQQFPDLHSELNLSSLELGDSALYFCASSLGLVAYEQYFGPGTRLTVT.

This clone was counted a few times. This sequence joins TRBV27 and TRBJ2-6; D perhaps matches TRBD2 (5 bases). The CDR3 contains 18 residues. Trimming cost V 3 bases and J 2 bases, with 17 bases left between them. Germline V CDR1 and CDR2: MNHEY, SMNVEV (reference sequence). The CDR3: CASSFTAAGGAGANVLTF. The CDR3 bases are TGTGCCAGCAGTTTCACCGCGGCAGGAGGTGCTGGGGCCAACGTCCTGACTTTC.

Written as DNA, the CDR3 is TGTGCCAGCAGTTGGGGACAGGGATACACCGGGGAGCTGTTTTTT. Its protein product is CASSWGQGYTGELFF. The chain recombines TRBV28 with TRBJ2-2; TRBD1 matches 9 bases. Unmatched junction bases numbered 3, after V lost 4 bases and J lost 3 bases. This CDR3 has 15 residues. In germline, CDR1 is MDHEN, CDR2 SYDVKM.

This clone was observed a handful of times. The rearrangement joins TRBV19 to TRBJ2-7; D call uncertain. The CDR3 covers 9 residues. Trimming pared 7 bases from V and 8 bases from J, leaving 6 bases between. The germline CDR1 and CDR2 sequences are LNHDA and SQIVND (reference sequence). DNA for the CDR3: TGTGCCAGTAAATCTCAGCAGTACTTC. Amino acid sequence: CASKSQQYF.

This clone occurred once. The CDR3 here is CASSRGRETQYF. In DNA, the CDR3 is TGTGCCAGTTCAAGGGGGAGAGAGACCCAGTACTTC. The chain recombines TRBV7-3 with TRBJ2-5; D might be TRBD1 (6 bases). The CDR3 loop spans 12 amino acids. CDR1 is SGHTA and CDR2 is FQGTGA in the germline V gene. The V gene lost 9 bases and the J gene lost 4 bases, with 12 bases spanning the gap. Combining the CDR3 with reference TRBV7-3 and TRBJ2-5 gives the whole variable domain GAGVSQTPSNKVTEKGKYVELRCDPISGHTALYWYRQSLGQGPEFLIYFQGTGAADDSGLPNDRFFAVRPEGSVSTLKIQRTERGDSAVYLCASSRGRETQYFGPGTRLLVL.

The chain links TRBV27 to TRBJ2-5, with TRBD2 matching over 13 bases. With 5 bases clipped from V and 0 bases from J, the junction kept 9 bases outside the gene matches. Germline V lookup: CDR1 MNHEY, CDR2 SMNVEV (reference sequence). This CDR3 has 18 residues. The CDR3 protein is CASSLGLAGVSYQETQYF. The CDR3 nucleotides read TGTGCCAGCAGTCTCGGACTAGCGGGGGTCTCGTACCAAGAGACCCAGTACTTC.

The chain combines TRBV4-2 with TRBJ2-1, with TRBD2 identical over 10 bases. V shed 2 bases, J shed 7 bases, and the junction held 5 bases outside the gene matches. Germline V lookup: CDR1 LGHNA, CDR2 YNFKEQ. CDR3 length: 15 residues. CDR3 protein: CASSQLAGDINEQFF. CDR3 DNA: TGTGCCAGCAGCCAACTAGCGGGAGACATAAATGAGCAGTTCTTC.

The chain combines TRBV6-1 with TRBJ2-1, with 14 bases lining up with TRBD2. CDR1 MNHNS and CDR2 SASEGT come from the germline V gene. CDR3 length: 15 amino acids. V was clipped by 7 bases and J by 9 bases; unmatched bases: 8. The CDR3 region is CASKTGTSGSSEQFF. DNA for the CDR3: TGTGCCAGCAAGACCGGGACTAGCGGGAGTAGTGAGCAGTTCTTC.

The chain joins TRBV5-1 to TRBJ2-6; perhaps TRBD1 as D (6 bases). The CDR3 is 17 amino acids. CDR1 and CDR2 from the germline V gene are SGHRS and YFSETQ. Trimming left V 8 bases short and J 4 bases short, with 22 bases between. The CDR3 sequence is CASEETGNSLGANVLTF. CDR3 DNA sequence: TGCGCCAGTGAAGAAACAGGGAACTCTCTGGGGGCCAACGTCCTGACTTTC.

The J gene is TRBJ2-7, the V gene TRBV11-2, with TRBD2 matching over 8 bases. V trimming: 0 bases; J trimming: 1 base; junction bases outside the gene matches: 2. Germline V CDR1 and CDR2: SGHAT, FQNNGV. The CDR3 extends over 15 amino acids. The CDR3 reads CASSLELADSYEQYF. The CDR3 nucleotides are TGTGCCAGCAGCTTAGAACTAGCGGATTCCTACGAGCAGTACTTC.

The chain joins TRBV4-1 to TRBJ1-1, with D uncertain. The CDR3 totals 14 residues. The V end was cut by 4 bases, the J end by 1 base, with 10 bases between. The germline gives CDR1 MGHRA, CDR2 YSYEKL. The CDR3 nucleotides read TGCGCCAGCAGCCCCCGAGATAGGAACACTGAAGCTTTCTTT. Protein product: CASSPRDRNTEAFF.

The chain combines TRBV27 with TRBJ1-2; 9 bases match TRBD1. Germline V CDR1 and CDR2: MNHEY, SMNVEV (reference sequence). Trimming took 5 bases from V and 7 from J; bases not matched to a gene: 11. CDR3 size: 15 residues. CDR3 protein: CASSLLPTGGSGYTF. CDR3 DNA: TGTGCCAGCAGTCTGCTTCCAACAGGGGGCTCTGGCTACACCTTC.

The J gene is TRBJ1-2, the V gene TRBV28; 11 bases match TRBD1. The germline CDR1 and CDR2 sequences are MDHEN and SYDVKM. The CDR3 runs to 15 residues. J was trimmed by 4 bases and V by 5 bases; bases with no gene match: 6. The CDR3 DNA reads as TGTGCCAGCAGTCCCCGGGACAGGGGGTCCTATGGCTACACCTTC. This gives the protein CASSPRDRGSYGYTF.

The V and J genes are TRBV6-1 and TRBJ1-1; TRBD1 aligns across 8 bases. The ends lost 6 bases at V and 6 bases at J; junction bases unmatched: 12. The germline V gene encodes CDR1 MNHNS and CDR2 SASEGT. The CDR3 consists of 15 residues. In DNA, the CDR3 is TGTGCCAGCAGGAGGACAGGGACGAACGGCGCTGAAGCTTTCTTT. Protein product: CASRRTGTNGAEAFF.

The V and J genes are TRBV5-1 and TRBJ1-2; 8 nucleotides align to TRBD1. V lost 5 bases to trimming and J lost 1 base; unmatched junction nucleotides: 1. This CDR3 is 13 amino acids long. Germline CDR1 SGHRS, CDR2 YFSETQ. CDR3 DNA: TGCGCCAGCAGGGGACAGGATAACTATGGCTACACCTTC. Translating gives CASRGQDNYGYTF.

This clone appeared once. The CDR3 reads CAIRGGQGSTEAFF. CDR3 coding DNA: TGTGCCATCAGGGGGGGACAGGGGAGCACTGAAGCTTTCTTT. The chain uses TRBV10-3 and TRBJ1-1; 10 bases agree with TRBD1. V lost 6 bases to trimming and J lost 4 bases; unmatched junction nucleotides: 5. The CDR3 covers 14 residues. Germline V lookup: CDR1 ENHRY, CDR2 SYGVKD.

The chain is built from TRBV5-1 and TRBJ2-7; 13 bases are a match to TRBD2. The CDR3 spans 14 residues. Germline CDR1 reads SGHRS; CDR2 reads YFSETQ. V was pared by 4 bases and J by 6 bases, with 4 bases of the junction left unmatched. CDR3: CASSPGLAGTEQYF. The CDR3 nucleotides read TGCGCCAGCAGCCCGGGACTAGCGGGGACCGAGCAGTACTTC.

This chain uses TRBV7-2 with TRBJ2-1; a weak D match, TRBD2 (6 bases). CDR1 and CDR2 (germline): SGHTA, FQGNSA. Trimming left V 3 bases short and J 4 bases short, with 10 bases between. The CDR3 length is 14 residues. CDR3 nucleotide sequence: TGTGCCAGCAGCTTGAGGGGAGGTTACAATGAGCAGTTCTTC. It is translated as CASSLRGGYNEQFF.